The T cell receptor beta chain described here comes from a study of cytomegalovirus exposure and HLA in healthy donors. General study findings and limits: Reports described diagnosis of cytomegalovirus status by the classifier as highly specific and sensitive. In a later analysis, TCR beta V- and J-gene trimming was associated with a missense DCLRE1C variant. Available immune exposure information covered CMV serostatus only.

Note on this clone: No antigen is known for it.

With 5 bases removed from V and 5 bases from J, the gap between germline ends came to 12 bases. This CDR3 has 13 amino acids. Looked up from germline, CDR1 is SNHLY and CDR2 is FYNNEI. The PCR was carried out with 60 Vbeta primers and 13 Jbeta primers. TCRdb keeps only in-frame clones here, not all; method: immunoSEQ multiplex PCR. The sample holds 60,000 to 70,000 clones, 65% to 70% seen once. The chain carries TRBV2 and TRBJ1-1; D remains unclear. This receptor was identified in a man in his forties or fifties in good health and CMV-seropositive. Source material: PBMCs. This CDR3 reads CASSYSRETEAFF. The CDR3 DNA is TGTGCCAGCAGTTACAGCCGGGAAACTGAAGCTTTCTTT.